The rows below give T cell receptor beta chains drawn from one sample of a study of blood T cell repertoires in COVID-19. Sequenced by immunoSEQ multiplex PCR; TCRdb stores in-frame clones only, minus some. The table has tens of thousands of clones, around 80% seen once. The sample was peripheral blood. Receptor source: a man in his fifties or sixties with COVID-19, enrolled during active disease. The CDR3 runs from the conserved cysteine through the conserved F or W. Fields, in order: J gene, D gene, V gene, clone size, CDR3 DNA, CDR3 protein. The D gene is left open where the match is weak. Some rows have no size entry. The others give once, few or many, or a class for an expanded clone.

TRBJ1-2,.,TRBV7-2,.,TGTGCCAGCAGCCCCGAGAATGGGCATGGCTACACCTTC,CASSPENGHGYTF
TRBJ2-7,.,TRBV18,.,TGTGCCAGCTCACCTGGGCAGGAGCAGTACTTC,CASSPGQEQYF
TRBJ1-2,.,TRBV6-5,.,TGTGCCAGCAACAATCTGGGGAGAAGCTTTGGCTACACCTTC,CASNNLGRSFGYTF
TRBJ2-3,.,TRBV6-2/TRBV6-3,.,TGTGCCAGCAGTACGGACTCCCGAGCTGGAACAGATACGCAGTATTTT,CASSTDSRAGTDTQYF
TRBJ2-5,.,TRBV6-6,.,TGTGCCAGCAGTTACTCGAACAGAATACAAGAGACCCAGTACTTC,CASSYSNRIQETQYF
TRBJ2-1,TRBD2,TRBV3-1/TRBV3-2,.,TGTGCCAGCAGCCAATTCCCGGGACTAGCGGGGGGCGAGCAGTTCTTC,CASSQFPGLAGGEQFF
TRBJ2-5,.,TRBV12-3/TRBV12-4,medium-sized,TGTGCCAGCAGTGTTAGCCCCAAGACCCAGTACTTC,CASSVSPKTQYF
TRBJ2-1,.,TRBV9,few,TGTGCCAGCAGCTCCGAGCCACTAGCCGACAATGAGCAGTTCTTC,CASSSEPLADNEQFF
TRBJ2-5,TRBD2,TRBV5-1,.,TGCGCCAGCAGCTTGTTACCTAGCGGGGAAGCAGCGGCCCAGTACTTC,CASSLLPSGEAAAQYF
TRBJ1-2,TRBD1,TRBV27,.,TGTGCCAGCAGGTTACAGGGGTCCCTCTATGGCTACACCTTC,CASRLQGSLYGYTF
TRBJ1-5,TRBD1,TRBV5-5,.,TGTGCCAGCAGCTACGGACAGGGTGGTCAGCCCCAGCATTTT,CASSYGQGGQPQHF
TRBJ1-5,.,TRBV9,.,TGTGCCAGCAGCGACGGACAGTCGATTCAGCCCCAGCATTTT,CASSDGQSIQPQHF
TRBJ1-6,.,TRBV19,once,TGTGCCAGTAGTATCGGGGATTATAATTCACCCCTCCACTTT,CASSIGDYNSPLHF
TRBJ1-1,.,TRBV12-3/TRBV12-4,.,TGTGCCAGCAGTTTAGGGGGGGGAGCTTTCTTT,CASSLGGGAFF
TRBJ2-5,TRBD1,TRBV7-7,.,TGTGCCAGCAGCTTAGGCAGGGGGAACACCTTGGGGACCCAGTACTTC,CASSLGRGNTLGTQYF
TRBJ2-3,.,TRBV7-9,few,TGTGCCAGCAGCTTCTCAGGGGAAGATACGCAGTATTTT,CASSFSGEDTQYF
TRBJ2-1,.,TRBV13,.,TGTGCCAGCAGCTTACGAGGGAACAATGAGCAGTTCTTC,CASSLRGNNEQFF
TRBJ1-6,.,TRBV7-2,.,TGTGCCAGTCGGGAGAGCAGTCTATTCAATTCACCCCTCCACTTT,CASRESSLFNSPLHF
TRBJ2-1,.,TRBV6-5,.,TGTGCCAGCAACTACTACAATGAGCAGTTCTTC,CASNYYNEQFF
TRBJ2-1,.,TRBV25-1,.,TGTGCCAGCAGTGAATCGAGCGCATATGAGCAGTTCTTC,CASSESSAYEQFF
TRBJ1-1,.,TRBV6-5,.,TGTGCCAGCAGTTACGCGGTGAACACTGAAGCTTTCTTT,CASSYAVNTEAFF
TRBJ2-5,.,TRBV6-5,.,TGTGCCAGCAGTTCAGGAGGGGGCGTGGAGACCCAGTACTTC,CASSSGGGVETQYF
TRBJ2-7,.,TRBV21-1,few,TGTGCCAGCAGCAAAGGCGGGGGACAGGGGAGTGCAAGAAGCTCCTACGAGCAGTACTTC,CASSKGGGQGSARSSYEQYF
TRBJ2-5,TRBD2,TRBV3-1/TRBV3-2,.,TGTGCCAGCAGCCATCAAATAGGCGGGGGGGGAGAGACCCAGTACTTC,CASSHQIGGGGETQYF
TRBJ2-2,.,TRBV6-1,.,TGTGCCAGCAGTGAAGGGACTACTCAAACCGGGGAGCTGTTTTTT,CASSEGTTQTGELFF
TRBJ2-6,.,TRBV11-2,.,TGTGCCAGCCGGCGTCATGGAGGGGGCCCTGGGGCCAACGTCCTGACTTTC,CASRRHGGGPGANVLTF
TRBJ1-4,.,TRBV4-2,once,TGTGCCAGCAGCCTAAACGCAGGGTCCCAATATGAAAAACTGTTTTTT,CASSLNAGSQYEKLFF
TRBJ1-2,.,TRBV10-3,few,TGTGCCATCAGTGCACAGGATTATGGCTACACCTTC,CAISAQDYGYTF
TRBJ2-1,.,TRBV5-4,.,TGTGCCAGCGGCTACGGGGCCGGAGGGGAGTTCTTC,CASGYGAGGEFF
TRBJ1-2,.,TRBV12-3/TRBV12-4,.,TGTGCCAGCAGTTCGGGTTTCGGGTATGGCTACACCTTC,CASSSGFGYGYTF
TRBJ2-7,TRBD2,TRBV19,.,TGTGCCAGTAGTATCCGGTCTAGCGGGATCTCCTACGAGCAGTACTTC,CASSIRSSGISYEQYF
TRBJ2-7,.,TRBV7-2,.,TGTGCCAGCAGCCGTGAGGGCACCAGCTCCTACGAGCAGTACTTC,CASSREGTSSYEQYF
TRBJ2-2,.,TRBV5-1,.,TGCGCCAGCAGCCCAGGGGCTTCTGGCACCGGGGAGCTGTTTTTT,CASSPGASGTGELFF
TRBJ1-2,.,TRBV19,.,TGTGCCAGTAGTCCTCTAACGGGGGACGTCTATGGCTACACCTTC,CASSPLTGDVYGYTF
TRBJ2-1,.,TRBV7-6,.,TGTGCCAGCAGCTCGGTTCAGGGGCGGTACAATGAGCAGTTCTTC,CASSSVQGRYNEQFF
TRBJ2-1,TRBD2,TRBV30,.,TGTGCCTGGGTTCTAGCGGGGGGGCTCTACAATGAGCAGTTCTTC,CAWVLAGGLYNEQFF